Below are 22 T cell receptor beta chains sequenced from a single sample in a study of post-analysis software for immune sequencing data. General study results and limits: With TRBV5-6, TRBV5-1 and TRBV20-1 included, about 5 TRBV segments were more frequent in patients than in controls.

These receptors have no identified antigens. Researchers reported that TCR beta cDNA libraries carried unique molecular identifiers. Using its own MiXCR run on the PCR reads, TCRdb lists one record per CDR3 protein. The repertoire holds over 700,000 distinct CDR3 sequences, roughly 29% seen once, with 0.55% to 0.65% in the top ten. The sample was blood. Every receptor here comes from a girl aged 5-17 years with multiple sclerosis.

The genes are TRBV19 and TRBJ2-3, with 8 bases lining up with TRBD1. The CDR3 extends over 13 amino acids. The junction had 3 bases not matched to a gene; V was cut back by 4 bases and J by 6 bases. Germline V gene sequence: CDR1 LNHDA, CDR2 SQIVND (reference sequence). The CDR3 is CASSKTGADTQYF. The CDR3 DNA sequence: TGTGCCAGTAGTAAGACAGGGGCGGATACGCAGTATTTT.

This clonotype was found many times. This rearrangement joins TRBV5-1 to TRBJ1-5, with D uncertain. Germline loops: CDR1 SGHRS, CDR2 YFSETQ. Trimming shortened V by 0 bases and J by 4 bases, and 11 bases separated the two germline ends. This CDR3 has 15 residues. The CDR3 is CASSLDGSGNQPQHF. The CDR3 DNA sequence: TGCGCCAGCAGCTTGGACGGGAGTGGTAATCAGCCCCAGCATTTT.

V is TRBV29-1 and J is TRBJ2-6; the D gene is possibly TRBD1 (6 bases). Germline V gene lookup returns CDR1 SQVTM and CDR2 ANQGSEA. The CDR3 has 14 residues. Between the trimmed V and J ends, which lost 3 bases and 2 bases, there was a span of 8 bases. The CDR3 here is CSVDGQPGANVLTF. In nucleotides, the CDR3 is TGCAGCGTTGATGGACAGCCTGGGGCCAACGTCCTGACTTTC.

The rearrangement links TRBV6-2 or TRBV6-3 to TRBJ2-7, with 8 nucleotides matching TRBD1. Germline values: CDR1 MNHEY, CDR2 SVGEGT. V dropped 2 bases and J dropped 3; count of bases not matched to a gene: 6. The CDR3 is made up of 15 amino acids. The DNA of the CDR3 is TGTGCCAGCAGTTACCCCGGGACAGGAGACTACGAGCAGTACTTC. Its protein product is CASSYPGTGDYEQYF.

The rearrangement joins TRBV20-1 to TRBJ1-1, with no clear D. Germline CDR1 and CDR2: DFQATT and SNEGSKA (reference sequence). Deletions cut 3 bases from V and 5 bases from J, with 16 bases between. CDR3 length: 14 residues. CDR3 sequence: CSARPPAGWTEAFF. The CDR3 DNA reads TGCAGTGCTAGGCCCCCTGCGGGGTGGACTGAAGCTTTCTTT.

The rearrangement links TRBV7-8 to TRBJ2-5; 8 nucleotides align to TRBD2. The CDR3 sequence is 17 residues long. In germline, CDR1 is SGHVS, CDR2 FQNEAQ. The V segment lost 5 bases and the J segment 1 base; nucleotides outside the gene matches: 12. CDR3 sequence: CASSTSTGGLIQETQYF. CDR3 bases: TGTGCCAGCAGCACATCAACGGGGGGGCTGATCCAAGAGACCCAGTACTTC. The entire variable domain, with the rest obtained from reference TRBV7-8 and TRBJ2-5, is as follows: GAGVSQSPRYKVAKRGQDVALRCDPISGHVSLFWYQQALGQGPEFLTYFQNEAQLDKSGLPSDRFFAERPEGSVSTLKIQRTQQEDSAVYLCASSTSTGGLIQETQYFGPGTRLLVL.

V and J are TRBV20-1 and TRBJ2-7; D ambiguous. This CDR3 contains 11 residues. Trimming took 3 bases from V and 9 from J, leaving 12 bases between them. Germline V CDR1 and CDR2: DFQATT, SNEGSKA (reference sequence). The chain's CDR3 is CSASAPPGQYF. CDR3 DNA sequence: TGCAGTGCTAGTGCCCCGCCAGGGCAGTACTTC.

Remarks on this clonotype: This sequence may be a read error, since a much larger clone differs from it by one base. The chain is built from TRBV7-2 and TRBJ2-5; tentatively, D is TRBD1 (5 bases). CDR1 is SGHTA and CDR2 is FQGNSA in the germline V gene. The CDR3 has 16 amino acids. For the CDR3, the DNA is TGTGCCGGCAGCTTAAGGACACGGTGGTACCAAGAGACCCAGTACTTC. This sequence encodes CAGSLRTRWYQETQYF.

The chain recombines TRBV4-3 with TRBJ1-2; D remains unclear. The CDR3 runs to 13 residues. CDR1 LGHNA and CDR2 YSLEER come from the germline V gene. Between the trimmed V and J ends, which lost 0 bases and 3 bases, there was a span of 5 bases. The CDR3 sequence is CASSQERHYGYTF. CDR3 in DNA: TGCGCCAGCAGCCAAGAGCGGCACTATGGCTACACCTTC.

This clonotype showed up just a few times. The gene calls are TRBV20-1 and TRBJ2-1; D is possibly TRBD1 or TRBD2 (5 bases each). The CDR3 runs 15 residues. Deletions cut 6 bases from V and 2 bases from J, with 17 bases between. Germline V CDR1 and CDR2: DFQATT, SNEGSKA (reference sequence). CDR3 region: CSAPRGGPTYNEQFF. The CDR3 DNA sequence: TGCAGTGCCCCCCGGGGCGGACCCACCTACAATGAGCAGTTCTTC.

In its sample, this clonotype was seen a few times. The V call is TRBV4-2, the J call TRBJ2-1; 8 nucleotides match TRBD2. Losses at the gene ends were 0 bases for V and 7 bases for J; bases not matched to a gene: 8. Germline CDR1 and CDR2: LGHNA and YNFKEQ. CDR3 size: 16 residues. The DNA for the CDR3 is TGTGCCAGCAGCCAAGAGGCGGGGGGCGCGAGGAATGAGCAGTTCTTC. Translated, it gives CASSQEAGGARNEQFF.

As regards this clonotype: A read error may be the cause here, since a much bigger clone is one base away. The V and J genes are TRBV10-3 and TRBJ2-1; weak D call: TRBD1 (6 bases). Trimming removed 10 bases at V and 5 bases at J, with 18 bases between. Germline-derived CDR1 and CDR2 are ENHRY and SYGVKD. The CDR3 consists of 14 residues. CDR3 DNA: TGTGCCACCATGAGGACAGAGACCGACAATGAGCAGTTCTTC. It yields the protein CATMRTETDNEQFF.

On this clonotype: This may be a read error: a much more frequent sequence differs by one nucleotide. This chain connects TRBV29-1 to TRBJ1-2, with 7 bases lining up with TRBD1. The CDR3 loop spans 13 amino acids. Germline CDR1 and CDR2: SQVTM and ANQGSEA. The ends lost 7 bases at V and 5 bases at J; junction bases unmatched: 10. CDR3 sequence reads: CSGCQGVGYGYTF. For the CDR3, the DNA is TGCAGCGGATGCCAGGGGGTTGGGTATGGCTACACCTTC.

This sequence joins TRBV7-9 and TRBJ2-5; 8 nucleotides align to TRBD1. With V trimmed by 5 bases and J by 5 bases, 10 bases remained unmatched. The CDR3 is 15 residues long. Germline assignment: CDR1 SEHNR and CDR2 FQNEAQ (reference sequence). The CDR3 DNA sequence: TGTGCCAGCAGCAAAAGACAGGGGTTTCGTGAGACCCAGTACTTC. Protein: CASSKRQGFRETQYF.

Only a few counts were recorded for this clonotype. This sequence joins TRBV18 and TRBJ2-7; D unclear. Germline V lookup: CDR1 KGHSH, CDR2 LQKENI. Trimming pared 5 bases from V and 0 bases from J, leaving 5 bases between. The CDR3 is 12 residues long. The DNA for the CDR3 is TGTGCCAGCTCAAACACCTCCTACGAGCAGTACTTC. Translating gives CASSNTSYEQYF.

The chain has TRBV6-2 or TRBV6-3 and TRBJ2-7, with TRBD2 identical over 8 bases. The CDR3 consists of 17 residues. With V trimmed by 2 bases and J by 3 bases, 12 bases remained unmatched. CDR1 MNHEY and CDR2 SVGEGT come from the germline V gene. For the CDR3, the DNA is TGTGCCAGCAGTTACGAGGTGGGGGCTAGCGGGCGCTACGAGCAGTACTTC. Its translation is CASSYEVGASGRYEQYF.

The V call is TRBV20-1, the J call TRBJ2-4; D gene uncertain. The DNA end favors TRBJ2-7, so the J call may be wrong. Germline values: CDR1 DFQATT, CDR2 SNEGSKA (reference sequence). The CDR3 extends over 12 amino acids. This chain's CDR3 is CSAGPDFYEQYF. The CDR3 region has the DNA TGCAGTGCTGGGCCAGATTTCTACGAGCAGTACTTC.

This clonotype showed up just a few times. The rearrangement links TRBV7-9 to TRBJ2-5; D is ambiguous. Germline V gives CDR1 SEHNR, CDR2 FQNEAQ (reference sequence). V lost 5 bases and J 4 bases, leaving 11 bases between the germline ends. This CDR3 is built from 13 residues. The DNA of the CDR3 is TGTGCCAGCAGCGTCGCGAACCGAGAGACCCAGTACTTC. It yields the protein CASSVANRETQYF.

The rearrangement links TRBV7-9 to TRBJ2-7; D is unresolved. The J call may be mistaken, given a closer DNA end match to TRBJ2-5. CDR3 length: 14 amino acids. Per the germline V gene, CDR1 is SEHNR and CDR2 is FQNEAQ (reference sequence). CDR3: CASSCPVEEETQYF. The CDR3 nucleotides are TGTGCCAGCAGCTGTCCGGTAGAAGAAGAGACCCAGTACTTC.

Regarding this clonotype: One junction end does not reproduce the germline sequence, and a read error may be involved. The CDR3: CASSDSAGANVRTF. The CDR3 coding sequence is TGTGCCAGCAGTGATAGCGCTGGGGCCAACGTCCGGACTTTC. This chain connects TRBV25-1 to TRBJ2-6; D is perhaps TRBD1 or TRBD2 (5 bases each). The length of the CDR3 is 14 residues. Germline CDR1 is MGHDK and CDR2 is SYGVNS. Supplemented by reference TRBV25-1 and TRBJ2-6, the full variable domain reads EADIYQTPRYLVIGTGKKITLECSQTMGHDKMYWYQQDPGMELHLIHYSYGVNSTEKGDLSSESTVSRIRTEHFPLTLESARPSHTSQYLCASSDSAGANVRTFGAGSRLTVL.

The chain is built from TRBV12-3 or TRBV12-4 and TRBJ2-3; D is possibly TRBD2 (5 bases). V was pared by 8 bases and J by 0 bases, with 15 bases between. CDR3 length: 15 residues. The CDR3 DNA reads TGTGCCAGCCGCGCCGTGAGGGTGAGCACAGATACGCAGTATTTT. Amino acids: CASRAVRVSTDTQYF.

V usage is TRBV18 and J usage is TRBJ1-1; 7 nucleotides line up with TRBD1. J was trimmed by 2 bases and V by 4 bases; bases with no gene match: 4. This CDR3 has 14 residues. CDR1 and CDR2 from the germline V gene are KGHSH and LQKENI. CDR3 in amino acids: CASSLGQSNTEAFF. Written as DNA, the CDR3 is TGTGCCAGCTCACTGGGACAGTCTAACACTGAAGCTTTCTTT.